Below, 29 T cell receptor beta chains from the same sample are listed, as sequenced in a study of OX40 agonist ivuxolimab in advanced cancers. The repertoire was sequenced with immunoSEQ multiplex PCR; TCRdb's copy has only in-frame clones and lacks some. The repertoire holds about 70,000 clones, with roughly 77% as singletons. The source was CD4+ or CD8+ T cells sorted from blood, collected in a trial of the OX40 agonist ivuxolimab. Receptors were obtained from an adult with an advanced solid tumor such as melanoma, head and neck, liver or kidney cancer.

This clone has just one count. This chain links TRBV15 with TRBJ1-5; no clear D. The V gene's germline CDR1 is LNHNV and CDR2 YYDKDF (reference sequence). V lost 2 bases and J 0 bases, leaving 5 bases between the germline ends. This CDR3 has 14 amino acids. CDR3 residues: CATSRRSSNQPQHF. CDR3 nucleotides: TGTGCCACCAGCAGACGGAGTAGCAATCAGCCCCAGCATTTT.

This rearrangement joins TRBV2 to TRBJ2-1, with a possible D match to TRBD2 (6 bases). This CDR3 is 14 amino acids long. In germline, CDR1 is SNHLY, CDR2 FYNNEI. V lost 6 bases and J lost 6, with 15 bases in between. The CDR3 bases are TGTGCCAGCAGGGCCAACCGGGACTCCAATGAGCAGTTCTTC. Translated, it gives CASRANRDSNEQFF.

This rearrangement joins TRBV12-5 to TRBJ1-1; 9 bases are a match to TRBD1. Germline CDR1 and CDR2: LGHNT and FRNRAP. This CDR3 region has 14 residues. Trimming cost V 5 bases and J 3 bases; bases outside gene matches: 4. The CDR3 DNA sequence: TGTGCTAGTGGTACGACAGGGGGGTACACTGAAGCTTTCTTT. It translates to CASGTTGGYTEAFF.

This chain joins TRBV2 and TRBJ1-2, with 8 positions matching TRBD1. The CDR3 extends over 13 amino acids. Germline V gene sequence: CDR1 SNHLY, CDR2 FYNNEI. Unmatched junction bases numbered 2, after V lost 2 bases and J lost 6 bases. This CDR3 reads CASSERTGNGYTF. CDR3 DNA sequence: TGTGCCAGCAGTGAACGGACAGGGAATGGCTACACCTTC.

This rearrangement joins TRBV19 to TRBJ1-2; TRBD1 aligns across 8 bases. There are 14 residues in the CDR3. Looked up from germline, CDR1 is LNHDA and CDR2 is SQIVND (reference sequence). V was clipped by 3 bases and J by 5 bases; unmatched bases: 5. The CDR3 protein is CASSIDRGRYGYTF. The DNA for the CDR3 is TGTGCCAGTAGTATTGACAGGGGAAGGTATGGCTACACCTTC.

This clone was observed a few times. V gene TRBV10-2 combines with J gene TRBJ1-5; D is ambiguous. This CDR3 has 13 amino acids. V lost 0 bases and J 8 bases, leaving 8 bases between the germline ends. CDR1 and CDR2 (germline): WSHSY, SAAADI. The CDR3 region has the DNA TGCGCCAGCAGTGAGTCGGGTGAGGAGCCCCAGCATTTT. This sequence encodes CASSESGEEPQHF.

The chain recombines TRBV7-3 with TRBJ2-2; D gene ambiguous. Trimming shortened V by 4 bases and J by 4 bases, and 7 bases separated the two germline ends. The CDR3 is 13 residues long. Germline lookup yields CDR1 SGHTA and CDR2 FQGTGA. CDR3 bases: TGTGCCAGCAGCTCCTCGACCACCGGGGAGCTGTTTTTT. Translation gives CASSSSTTGELFF.

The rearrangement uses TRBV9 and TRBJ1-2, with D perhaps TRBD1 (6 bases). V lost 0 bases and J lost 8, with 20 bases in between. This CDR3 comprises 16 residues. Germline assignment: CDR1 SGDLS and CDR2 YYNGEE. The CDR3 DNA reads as TGTGCCAGCAGCGTAGCTCCCCGCAGGGGATCGGGGGGCTACACCTTC. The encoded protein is CASSVAPRRGSGGYTF.

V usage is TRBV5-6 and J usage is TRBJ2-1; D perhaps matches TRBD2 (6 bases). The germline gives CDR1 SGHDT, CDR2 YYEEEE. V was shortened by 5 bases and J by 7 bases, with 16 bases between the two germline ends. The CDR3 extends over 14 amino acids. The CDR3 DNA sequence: TGTGCCAGCAGAGCCATAGGGGCGGGGAATGAGCAGTTCTTC. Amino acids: CASRAIGAGNEQFF.

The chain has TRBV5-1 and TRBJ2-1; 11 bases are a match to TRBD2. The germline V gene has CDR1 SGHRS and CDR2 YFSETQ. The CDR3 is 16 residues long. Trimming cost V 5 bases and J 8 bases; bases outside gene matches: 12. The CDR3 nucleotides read TGCGCCAGCAGTCAAACTAGCGGGAGAGCCTGGGATGAGCAGTTCTTC. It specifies CASSQTSGRAWDEQFF.

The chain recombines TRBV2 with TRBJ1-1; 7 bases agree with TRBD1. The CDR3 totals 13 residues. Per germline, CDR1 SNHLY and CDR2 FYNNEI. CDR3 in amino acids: CIGQVMANTEAFF. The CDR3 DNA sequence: TGTATCGGACAGGTGATGGCGAACACTGAAGCTTTCTTT.

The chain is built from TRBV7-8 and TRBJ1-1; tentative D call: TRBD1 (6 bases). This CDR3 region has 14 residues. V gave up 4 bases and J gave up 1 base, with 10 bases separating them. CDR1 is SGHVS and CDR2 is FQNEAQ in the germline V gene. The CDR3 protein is CASSSQTGNTEAFF. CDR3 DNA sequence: TGTGCCAGCAGCTCCCAGACAGGGAACACTGAAGCTTTCTTT.

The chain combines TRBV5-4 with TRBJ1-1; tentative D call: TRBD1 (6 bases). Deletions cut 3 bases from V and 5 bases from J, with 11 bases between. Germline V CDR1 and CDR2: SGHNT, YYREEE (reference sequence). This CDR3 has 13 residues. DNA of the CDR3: TGTGCCAGCAGCTCGAACAGGGAGACTGAAGCTTTCTTT. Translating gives CASSSNRETEAFF. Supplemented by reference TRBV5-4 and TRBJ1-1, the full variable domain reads ETGVTQSPTHLIKTRGQQVTLRCSSQSGHNTVSWYQQALGQGPQFIFQYYREEENGRGNFPPRFSGLQFPNYSSELNVNALELDDSALYLCASSSNRETEAFFGQGTRLTVV.

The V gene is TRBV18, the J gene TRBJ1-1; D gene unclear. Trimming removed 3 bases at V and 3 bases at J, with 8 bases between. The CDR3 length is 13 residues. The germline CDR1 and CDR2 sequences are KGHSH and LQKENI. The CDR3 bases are TGTGCCAGCTCACCGTCGGCAGACACTGAAGCTTTCTTT. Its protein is CASSPSADTEAFF.

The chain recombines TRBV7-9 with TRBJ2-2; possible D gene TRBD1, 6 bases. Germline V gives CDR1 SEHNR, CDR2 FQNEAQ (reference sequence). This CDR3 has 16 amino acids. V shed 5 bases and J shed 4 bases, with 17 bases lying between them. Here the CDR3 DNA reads TGTGCCAGCAGCCGGACAGCCTCAGGTGTCACCGGGGAGCTGTTTTTT. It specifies CASSRTASGVTGELFF.

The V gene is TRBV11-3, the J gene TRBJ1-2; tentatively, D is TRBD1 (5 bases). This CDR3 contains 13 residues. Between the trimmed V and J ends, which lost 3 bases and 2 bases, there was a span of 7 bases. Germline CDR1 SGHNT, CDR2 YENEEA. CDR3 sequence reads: CASSFGANYGYTF. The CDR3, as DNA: TGTGCCAGCAGCTTTGGGGCGAACTATGGCTACACCTTC.

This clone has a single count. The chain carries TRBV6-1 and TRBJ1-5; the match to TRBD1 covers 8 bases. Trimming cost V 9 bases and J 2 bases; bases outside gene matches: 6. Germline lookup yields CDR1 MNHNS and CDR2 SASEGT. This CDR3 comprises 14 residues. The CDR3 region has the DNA TGTGCCAGTCAGACAGGGGCTGGCAATCAGCCCCAGCATTTT. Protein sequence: CASQTGAGNQPQHF.

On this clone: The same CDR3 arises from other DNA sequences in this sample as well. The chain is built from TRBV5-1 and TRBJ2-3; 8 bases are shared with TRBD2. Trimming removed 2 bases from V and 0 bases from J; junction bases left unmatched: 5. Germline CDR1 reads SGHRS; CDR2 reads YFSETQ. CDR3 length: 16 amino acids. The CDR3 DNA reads TGCGCCAGCAGCTTAGGACTAGCTGGTAGCACAGATACGCAGTATTTT. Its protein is CASSLGLAGSTDTQYF.

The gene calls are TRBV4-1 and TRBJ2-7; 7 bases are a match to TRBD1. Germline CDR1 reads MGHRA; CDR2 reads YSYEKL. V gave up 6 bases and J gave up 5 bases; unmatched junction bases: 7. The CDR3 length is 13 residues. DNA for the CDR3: TGCGCCAGCAGTCTGGGGACAGACAACGAGCAGTACTTC. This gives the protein CASSLGTDNEQYF.

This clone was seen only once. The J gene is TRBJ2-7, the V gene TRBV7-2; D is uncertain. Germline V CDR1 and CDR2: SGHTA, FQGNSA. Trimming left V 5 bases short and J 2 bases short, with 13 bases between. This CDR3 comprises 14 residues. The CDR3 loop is CASSEVSYTYEQYF. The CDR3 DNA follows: TGTGCCAGCAGCGAAGTCTCCTACACCTACGAGCAGTACTTC.

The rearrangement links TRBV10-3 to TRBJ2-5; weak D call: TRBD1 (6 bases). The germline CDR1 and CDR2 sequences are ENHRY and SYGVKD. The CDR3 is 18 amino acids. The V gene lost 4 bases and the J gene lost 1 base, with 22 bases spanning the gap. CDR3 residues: CAISAKGLGQGPQETQYF. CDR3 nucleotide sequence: TGTGCCATCAGTGCCAAAGGGTTGGGACAAGGCCCCCAAGAGACCCAGTACTTC.

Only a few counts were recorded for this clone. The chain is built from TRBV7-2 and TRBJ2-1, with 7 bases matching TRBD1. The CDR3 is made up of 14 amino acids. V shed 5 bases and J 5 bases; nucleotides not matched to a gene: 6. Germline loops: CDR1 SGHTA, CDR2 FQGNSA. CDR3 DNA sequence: TGTGCCAGCAGCCCCGGGACAGTGAACAATGAGCAGTTCTTC. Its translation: CASSPGTVNNEQFF.

For the CDR3, the DNA is TGTGCCAGCAGCTTAAATAGCGGTCCCTACGAGCAGTACTTC. This encodes CASSLNSGPYEQYF. The chain couples TRBV11-2 to TRBJ2-7, with a tentative D call TRBD2 (6 bases). The germline V gene has CDR1 SGHAT and CDR2 FQNNGV. This CDR3 has 14 residues. Trimming left V 2 bases short and J 2 bases short, with 10 bases between.

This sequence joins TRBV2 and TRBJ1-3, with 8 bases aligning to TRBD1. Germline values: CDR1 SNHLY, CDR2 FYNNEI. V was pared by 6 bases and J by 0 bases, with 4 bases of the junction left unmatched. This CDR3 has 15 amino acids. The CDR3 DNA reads TGTGCCAGCAGCAAGACAGGGGACTCTGGAAACACCATATATTTT. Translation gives CASSKTGDSGNTIYF.

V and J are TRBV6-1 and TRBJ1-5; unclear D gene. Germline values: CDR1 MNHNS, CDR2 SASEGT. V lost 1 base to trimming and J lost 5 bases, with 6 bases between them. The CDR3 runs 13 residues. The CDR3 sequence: CASSEVGYQPQHF. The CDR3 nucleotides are TGTGCCAGCAGTGAAGTGGGGTATCAGCCCCAGCATTTT.

The CDR3 is CASRGEDREQYF. The CDR3 DNA reads as TGCGCCAGCAGAGGAGAGGACCGAGAGCAGTACTTC. V is TRBV4-1 and J is TRBJ2-7, with D unresolved. This CDR3 region has 12 residues. The germline V gene encodes CDR1 MGHRA and CDR2 YSYEKL. Trimming stripped 6 bases from V and 7 bases from J, with 13 bases between.

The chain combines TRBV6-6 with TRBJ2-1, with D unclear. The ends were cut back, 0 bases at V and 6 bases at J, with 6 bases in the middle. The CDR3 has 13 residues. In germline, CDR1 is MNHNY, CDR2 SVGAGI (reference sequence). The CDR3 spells CASSYSGINEQFF. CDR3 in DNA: TGTGCCAGCAGTTACTCCGGAATCAATGAGCAGTTCTTC.

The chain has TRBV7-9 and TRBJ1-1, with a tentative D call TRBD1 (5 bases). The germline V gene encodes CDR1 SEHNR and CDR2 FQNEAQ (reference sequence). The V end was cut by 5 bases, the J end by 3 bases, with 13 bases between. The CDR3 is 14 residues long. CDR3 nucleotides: TGTGCCAGCAGCCAGCAGGGCATAGACACTGAAGCTTTCTTT. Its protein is CASSQQGIDTEAFF.

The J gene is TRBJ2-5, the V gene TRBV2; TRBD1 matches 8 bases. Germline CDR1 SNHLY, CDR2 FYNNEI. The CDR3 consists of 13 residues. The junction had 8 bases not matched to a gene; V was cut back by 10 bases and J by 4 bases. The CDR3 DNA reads TGTGCCACCAGGGTTGGACAGGGAGAGACCCAGTACTTC. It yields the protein CATRVGQGETQYF.